These T cell receptor beta chains were read from a single sample in a study of T cells in localized non-small cell lung cancer. The table came from immunoSEQ multiplex PCR; TCRdb's copy has only in-frame clones and leaves some out. The data show approximately 2,300 clones, roughly a quarter seen once. The material was lung tumor tissue, obtained before any cancer treatment. The receptor source for this set is a woman aged 40-69 years with stage II lung adenocarcinoma. CDR3s include the opening cysteine and the closing phenylalanine or tryptophan. Each record gives: clone size, CDR3 length, V gene, D gene, J gene, CDR3 DNA, CDR3 protein. A D gene is named only where the DNA matches it firmly. A clone size is listed for some rows: how often the clone was seen (once, few, many), or a class if it is expanded.

>few|15|TRBV6-8|TRBD1|TRBJ2-3
TGTGCCAGCAGTTACCGGGACAGGGAGACAGATACGCAGTATTTT
CASSYRDRETDTQYF
>NA|16|TRBV19|NA|TRBJ2-7
TGTGCCAGTAGTATAGCCCCTATCAGAGGTACTTACGAGCAGTACTTC
CASSIAPIRGTYEQYF
>few|14|TRBV6-8|TRBD1|TRBJ1-3
TGTGCCAGCAGTAGGGGGCCTCCTGGAAACACCATATATTTT
CASSRGPPGNTIYF
>NA|17|TRBV12-5|TRBD2|TRBJ2-2
TGTGCTAGTGGTTTGGTACAAGCGGGGGTGAACACCGGGGAGCTGTTTTTT
CASGLVQAGVNTGELFF
>NA|16|TRBV25-1|NA|TRBJ1-4
TGTGCCAGCAGTGACCATAAACGTGCAACTAATGAAAAACTGTTTTTT
CASSDHKRATNEKLFF
>NA|16|TRBV4-1|TRBD2|TRBJ2-7
TGCGCCAGCAGCCAAGATCTCAAGGGACTACTTTACGAGCAGTACTTC
CASSQDLKGLLYEQYF
>NA|15|TRBV18|TRBD2|TRBJ2-5
TGTGCCAGCTCACCAGGGCGGGAGGAGTTGGAGACCCAGTACTTC
CASSPGREELETQYF
>few|13|TRBV28|NA|TRBJ1-1
TGTGCCACCTGGGGATTCGGGTTCGCTGAAGCTTTCTTT
CATWGFGFAEAFF
>few|14|TRBV19|NA|TRBJ1-5
TGTGCCAGTAGTATCAAGTATAGCAATCAGCCCCAGCATTTT
CASSIKYSNQPQHF
>few|17|TRBV1|NA|TRBJ1-1
TGCGCCAGCAGCCAAGGCCAAAGGGGACAGATGAACACTGAAGCTTTCTTT
CASSQGQRGQMNTEAFF
>NA|13|TRBV6-8|NA|TRBJ2-7
TGTGCCAGCAGTGATAGGGGAGCTTACGAGCAGTACTTC
CASSDRGAYEQYF
>NA|15|TRBV19|TRBD2|TRBJ2-5
TGTGCCAGTAGTACCCGTAGCGGGAGGGGGGAGACCCAGTACTTC
CASSTRSGRGETQYF
>few|17|TRBV9|TRBD2|TRBJ2-7
TGTGCCAGCAGCGCTGGACTAGCGGGAGGATCTACCTACGAGCAGTACTTC
CASSAGLAGGSTYEQYF
>NA|19|TRBV14|TRBD2|TRBJ2-1
TGTGCCAGCAGCCCCGGACTAGCGGGGGGACAAAGCTCCTACAATGAGCAGTTCTTC
CASSPGLAGGQSSYNEQFF
>NA|14|TRBV15|TRBD1|TRBJ2-5
TGTGCCACCAGCCTCCGGACAGGCCAAGAGACCCAGTACTTC
CATSLRTGQETQYF
>NA|16|TRBV14|TRBD2|TRBJ2-5
TGTGCCAGCAGCCTCCTCAGCGGGGGGGGAGAAGAGACCCAGTACTTC
CASSLLSGGGEETQYF
>NA|15|TRBV28|NA|TRBJ1-3
TGTGCCAGCAGTCCTCTCAGCTACTCTGGAAACACCATATATTTT
CASSPLSYSGNTIYF
>NA|16|TRBV18|NA|TRBJ2-7
TGTGCCAGCTCACCGGTAATAGGCTCCAGCTCCTACGAGCAGTACTTC
CASSPVIGSSSYEQYF
>few|12|TRBV6-8|NA|TRBJ2-6
TGTGCCAGCAGCAGTGGGGCCAACGTCCTGACTTTC
CASSSGANVLTF
>few|15|TRBV11-3|NA|TRBJ2-2
TGTGCCAGCAGCCCAAGTGTCCAGCACACCGGGGAGCTGTTTTTT
CASSPSVQHTGELFF
>large|17|TRBV15|NA|TRBJ2-3
TGTGCCACCAGCGGAGGGACCGTGGGATTACACACAGATACGCAGTATTTT
CATSGGTVGLHTDTQYF
>few|15|TRBV9|TRBD2|TRBJ2-5
TGTGCCAGCAGCGTAGCGGGGGGACTATGGGAGACCCAGTACTTC
CASSVAGGLWETQYF
>few|13|TRBV6-8|NA|TRBJ2-7
TGTGCCAGCAGCCGACGCCAGGGCTACGAGCAGTACTTC
CASSRRQGYEQYF
>NA|15|TRBV5-1|TRBD1|TRBJ2-4
TGCGCCAGCAGCTTGGCGGGACAGCCCGAAAACATTCAGTACTTC
CASSLAGQPENIQYF
>few|13|TRBV19|NA|TRBJ1-1
TGTGCCAGTAGGAATGACAGGAACACTGAAGCTTTCTTT
CASRNDRNTEAFF
>NA|13|TRBV19|NA|TRBJ2-1
TGTGCCAGTAGTATCACCCAGCGCAATGAGCAGTTCTTC
CASSITQRNEQFF
>NA|18|TRBV23-1|TRBD1|TRBJ1-6
TGCGCCAGCAGTCAGTTGGGACAGTCGAGCTCCTATAATTCACCCCTCCACTTT
CASSQLGQSSSYNSPLHF
>few|13|TRBV9|NA|TRBJ2-1
TGTGCCAGCAGCAATCTGCTGAGGCATGAGCAGTTCTTC
CASSNLLRHEQFF
>NA|13|TRBV19|NA|TRBJ2-7
TGTGCCAGTACCATCGGTCCAGCCTACGAGCAGTACTTC
CASTIGPAYEQYF
>large|14|TRBV11-3|NA|TRBJ1-1
TGTGCCAGCAGCTTAGAAGGGACGGGGTTCGGCGCTTTCTTT
CASSLEGTGFGAFF
>NA|14|TRBV9|NA|TRBJ1-1
TGTGCCAGCAGTGAAGACCGTCGGGACACTGAAGCTTTCTTT
CASSEDRRDTEAFF
>few|16|TRBV11-1|NA|TRBJ1-2
TGTGCCAGCAGCCAGAGTCCTGGACAGACTAACTATGGCTACACCTTC
CASSQSPGQTNYGYTF